This T cell receptor beta chain was obtained from a study of a mutant IDH1 vaccine in newly diagnosed glioma. Study background: Radiotherapy alone preceded vaccination by 4-6 weeks; alternatively, vaccination started with temozolomide cycles. Among treated patients, around 60% were male and approximately 40% female, and mean age was 40.4 years. The study's findings and limits: Variations in leading peripheral T cell clonotypes appeared to have no connection with pseudoprogression. There were vaccine-induced immune responses in roughly 95% of the patients.

Time point noted: week 35, safety follow-up. Vaccination comprised doses that each held 300 ug of mutant IDH1 20-mer peptide, plus topical imiquimod. The method was immunoSEQ multiplex PCR; TCRdb's version includes in-frame clones alone and lacks a portion of them. The sample contains fewer than 45,000 clones, about 76% of which appear only once. This clone was detected only a few times. No antigen is known for it. Losses at the gene ends were 8 bases for V and 1 base for J; bases not matched to a gene: 8. The CDR3 runs 15 residues. Germline-derived CDR1 and CDR2 are MNHEY and SMNVEV (reference sequence).

This TCR was recovered from a woman in her thirties or forties with glioma. Some clones in this sample may be carry-over from other donors' samples. Material: PBMCs, obtained from a glioma patient whose treatment included an IDH1 peptide vaccine. The genes are TRBV27 and TRBJ2-5; 9 positions agree with TRBD2. The CDR3 region is CASSRGGASQETQYF. In nucleotides, the CDR3 is TGTGCCAGCTCCCGCGGGGGGGCCAGCCAAGAGACCCAGTACTTC.